The 19 T cell receptor beta chains presented below share a single source sample, sequenced in a study of T cells in Graves' hyperthyroidism and ophthalmopathy. RNA transcripts were the template for amplifying TCR beta CDR3 regions. The primer set for the first-round RT-PCR of the TCR CDR3 was HTBI. TCRdb used MiXCR to reprocess the multiplex PCR reads, holding one entry per CDR3 protein. The table has approximately 490,000 distinct CDR3 sequences, 22% seen once. The sample was blood. All receptors come from a woman in her 70s with Graves' ophthalmopathy.

The chain is built from TRBV6-5 and TRBJ2-1; TRBD2 aligns across 16 bases. Germline-derived CDR1 and CDR2 are MNHEY and SVGAGI. J lost 4 bases, V lost 4 bases, and 16 bases had no gene match. This CDR3 has 21 amino acids. The CDR3 sequence: CASSSLTLPQGLAGGYNEQFF. The CDR3 DNA reads as TGTGCCAGCAGTTCCCTTACCCTACCACAGGGACTAGCGGGAGGGTACAATGAGCAGTTCTTC.

This clonotype was seen repeatedly, ten times or more. This chain connects TRBV12-3 or TRBV12-4 to TRBJ2-7, with D possibly TRBD2 on 6 matching bases. The CDR3 consists of 13 residues. Trimming stripped 3 bases from V and 1 base from J, with 7 bases between. The CDR3 bases are TGTGCCAGCAGTTTGCGGGGTTCCTACGAGCAGTACTTC. Protein product: CASSLRGSYEQYF.

The rearrangement joins TRBV9 to TRBJ1-1, with 10 bases that match TRBD1. Unmatched junction bases numbered 7, after V lost 3 bases and J lost 8 bases. The CDR3 is 14 amino acids. Germline CDR1 is SGDLS and CDR2 is YYNGEE. CDR3 DNA: TGTGCCAGCAGCGCGGACAGGGGGAGTGCGGAAGCTTTCTTT. Its protein product is CASSADRGSAEAFF.

This clonotype has just a few counts. The chain carries TRBV11-2 and TRBJ1-4, with a weak D call TRBD1 (5 bases). The CDR3 is 15 residues long. V lost 0 bases and J lost 8, with 13 bases in between. Germline V lookup: CDR1 SGHAT, CDR2 FQNNGV. The CDR3 nucleotides read TGTGCCAGCAGCTTAGATAGGGGATGGAGCGAAAAACTGTTTTTT. It translates to CASSLDRGWSEKLFF.

V gene TRBV29-1 combines with J gene TRBJ2-5; TRBD1 aligns across 8 bases. Germline assignment: CDR1 SQVTM and CDR2 ANQGSEA. V lost 8 bases to trimming and J lost 2 bases; unmatched junction nucleotides: 4. This CDR3 has 12 residues. The CDR3 coding sequence is TGCAGCATGTACAGGGGGCAAGAGACCCAGTACTTC. Translation gives CSMYRGQETQYF.

This clonotype has only a few counts. The genes are TRBV30 and TRBJ1-1; D is ambiguous. Germline CDR1 reads GTSNPN; CDR2 reads SVGIG (reference sequence). The CDR3 extends over 13 amino acids. With 1 base removed from V and 5 bases from J, the gap between germline ends came to 11 bases. The CDR3 sequence: CAWSGGGKTEAFF. CDR3 DNA sequence: TGTGCCTGGAGTGGAGGAGGGAAAACTGAAGCTTTCTTT.

The chain joins TRBV19 to TRBJ1-2, with TRBD1 as a possible D gene (5 bases). Germline CDR1 is LNHDA and CDR2 is SQIVND (reference sequence). The germline V and J ends were trimmed by 9 bases and 3 bases, with 11 bases remaining between them. The CDR3 consists of 12 residues. This CDR3 reads CASNQGDYGYTF. The CDR3 DNA reads as TGTGCCAGCAATCAGGGAGACTATGGCTACACCTTC.

This clonotype was seen a few times. The chain has TRBV6-5 and TRBJ1-4; D unclear. V was pared by 2 bases and J by 7 bases, with 11 bases between. The CDR3 consists of 14 residues. Germline CDR1 and CDR2: MNHEY and SVGAGI. The CDR3 here is CASSYAYTGEKLFF. Here the CDR3 DNA reads TGTGCCAGCAGTTACGCGTACACGGGTGAAAAACTGTTTTTT.

In this sample, this clonotype turned up a few times. The J gene is TRBJ2-7, the V gene TRBV7-6; 10 bases match TRBD2. This CDR3 spans 17 amino acids. CDR1 is SGHVS, CDR2 FNYEAQ, per germline. The V and J ends lost 0 bases and 5 bases, in that order; junction bases with no gene match: 10. The CDR3 is CASSLALEAGGPHEQYF. The CDR3 DNA follows: TGTGCCAGCAGCTTAGCGCTCGAAGCGGGAGGGCCCCACGAGCAGTACTTC.

This rearrangement joins TRBV19 to TRBJ2-2; D is tentatively TRBD1 or TRBD2 (5 bases each). The germline V gene encodes CDR1 LNHDA and CDR2 SQIVND (reference sequence). This CDR3 region has 14 residues. The V end lost 10 bases, the J end lost 4 bases, and 16 bases lay between the germline ends. The DNA for the CDR3 is TGTGCCACCTCGCCCGGGACGCCCACCGGGGAGCTGTTTTTT. Translating gives CATSPGTPTGELFF.

This clonotype was observed many times. This chain connects TRBV7-2 to TRBJ2-5; tentative D call: TRBD1 (5 bases). Germline CDR1 is SGHTA and CDR2 is FQGNSA. The CDR3 length is 13 residues. V lost 3 bases and J 0 bases, leaving 5 bases between the germline ends. CDR3 region: CASSLGHQETQYF. Written as DNA, the CDR3 is TGTGCCAGCAGCTTGGGGCACCAAGAGACCCAGTACTTC.

Here the CDR3 DNA reads TGTGCCTGGGATACGGTGAACTATGGCTACACCTTC. Its translation is CAWDTVNYGYTF. The chain couples TRBV30 to TRBJ1-2; D gene uncertain. The V gene's germline CDR1 is GTSNPN and CDR2 SVGIG (reference sequence). CDR3 size: 12 residues. Trimming removed 5 bases from V and 2 bases from J, with 9 bases in between.

This chain links TRBV5-1 with TRBJ1-2; 10 bases are a match to TRBD1. Trimming at V came to 4 bases and at J to 8 bases, leaving 8 bases not matched to a gene. In germline, CDR1 is SGHRS, CDR2 YFSETQ. The CDR3 spans 14 residues. In DNA form, the CDR3 reads TGCGCCAGCAGCCTTGGGACAGGGGTACGGGGCTACACCTTC. This codes for CASSLGTGVRGYTF.

This clonotype has more than one count but fewer than ten. This chain uses TRBV3-1 with TRBJ1-6; D ambiguous. The CDR3 covers 14 residues. The V gene's germline CDR1 is LGHDT and CDR2 YNNKEL (reference sequence). V gave up 0 bases and J gave up 7 bases, with 7 bases separating them. This chain's CDR3 is CASSQERRNSPLHF. The CDR3 region has the DNA TGTGCCAGCAGCCAAGAACGGAGAAATTCACCCCTCCACTTT.

The chain has TRBV28 and TRBJ1-4; no definite D call. Trimming left V 1 base short and J 5 bases short, with 11 bases between. The CDR3 covers 15 residues. Germline-derived CDR1 and CDR2 are MDHEN and SYDVKM. The CDR3 loop is CASSLSPFINEKLFF. The CDR3 region has the DNA TGTGCCAGCAGTTTATCCCCTTTTATAAATGAAAAACTGTTTTTT.

CDR3 nucleotides: TGCGCCAGCAGCCCTCGGGGTAGCCCTCAATATGGTGAGCAGTTCTTC. This gives the protein CASSPRGSPQYGEQFF. The V call is TRBV5-1, the J call TRBJ2-1; tentatively, D is TRBD2 (5 bases). CDR1 is SGHRS, CDR2 YFSETQ, per germline. The length of the CDR3 is 16 residues. With 4 bases removed from V and 9 bases from J, the gap between germline ends came to 23 bases.

The V and J genes are TRBV12-3 or TRBV12-4 and TRBJ2-4, with a possible D match to TRBD1 (5 bases). The CDR3 is made up of 14 amino acids. Trimming stripped 3 bases from V and 3 bases from J, with 9 bases between. This CDR3 is CASSFSRVKNIQYF. DNA of the CDR3: TGTGCCAGCAGTTTCTCCAGGGTCAAAAACATTCAGTACTTC.

This clonotype was seen only a few times. V usage is TRBV28 and J usage is TRBJ2-7; D gene unclear. V shed 8 bases and J shed 6 bases, with 14 bases lying between them. This CDR3 spans 12 amino acids. In germline, CDR1 is MDHEN, CDR2 SYDVKM. CDR3 nucleotide sequence: TGTGCCAGCGGCCCCCTAGTTAGCGAGCAGTACTTC. Translation gives CASGPLVSEQYF.

This clonotype occurred a few times. The chain combines TRBV5-1 with TRBJ1-2, with D maybe TRBD1 (5 bases). Per the germline V gene, CDR1 is SGHRS and CDR2 is YFSETQ. V was cut by 0 bases and J by 2 bases, with 8 bases left in between. CDR3 length: 14 amino acids. The CDR3 DNA sequence: TGCGCCAGCAGCTTGGGGACACAGAACTATGGCTACACCTTC. This codes for CASSLGTQNYGYTF.